This T cell receptor (beta chain) originates from a study of cytomegalovirus exposure and HLA in healthy donors. General observations from the study: The CMV antigen specificity of a few CMV-associated chains was confirmed through in vitro analysis. Both high specificity and high sensitivity reportedly marked the classifier's diagnosis of cytomegalovirus status. Apparent HLA restriction characterized most CMV-associated TCR beta chains in a later analysis.

60 Vbeta and 13 Jbeta primers were used in PCR. Authors' data handling: Later analysis identified roughly 84 million unique TCR beta chains, roughly 11 million shared. Libraries were prepared by immunoSEQ multiplex PCR; TCRdb keeps only in-frame clonotypes and omits some of them. D and trimming were read from the DNA, whereas the V and J calls and clone size are those reported in that table. The sample contains about 98,000 clones, under 75% of which appear only once. Trimming removed 5 bases at V and 2 bases at J, with 16 bases between. CDR1 MDHEN and CDR2 SYDVKM come from the germline V gene. There are 15 residues in the CDR3. With regard to this clone: The antigen is not known.

Source material: PBMCs. This TCR came from a female donor in good health and CMV-seronegative. This chain connects TRBV28 to TRBJ2-7; D may be TRBD2 (7 bases). In DNA form, the CDR3 reads TGTGCCAGCAGTACCATAGGGGGGGCTGCCTACGAGCAGTACTTC. Residues: CASSTIGGAAYEQYF.